These T cell receptor beta chains were read from a single sample in a study of T cell responses to AZD1222 COVID-19 vaccine. Profiled with immunoSEQ multiplex PCR; TCRdb holds only in-frame clones, not every one. The sample lists tens of thousands of clones, 70% to 90% occurring once. The starting material was peripheral blood, obtained on day 0 of AZD1222 vaccination. These receptors originate from an adult in good health. Each CDR3 is given with its conserved first and last residue. Each record gives: J gene, V gene, D gene, clone size, CDR3 protein, CDR3 DNA. A D gene is named only where the DNA matches it firmly. Part of the rows lack a size; the others show once, few, many or a class for expanded clones.

J gene: TRBJ2-1
V gene: TRBV4-3
D gene: -
clone size: -
CDR3 protein: CASSQEPAGGLNEQFF
CDR3 DNA: TGCGCCAGCAGCCAAGAACCAGCGGGCGGCTTGAATGAGCAGTTCTTC

J gene: TRBJ2-5
V gene: TRBV9
D gene: TRBD1
clone size: -
CDR3 protein: CASSAPGQGAGETQYF
CDR3 DNA: TGTGCCAGCAGCGCGCCGGGACAGGGGGCAGGGGAGACCCAGTACTTC

J gene: TRBJ1-2
V gene: TRBV19
D gene: -
clone size: -
CDR3 protein: CASSSRQSSYYGYTF
CDR3 DNA: TGTGCCAGTAGTTCGCGACAGAGTTCCTACTATGGCTACACCTTC

J gene: TRBJ1-4
V gene: TRBV6-5
D gene: TRBD1
clone size: -
CDR3 protein: CASSRDRAVVEKLFF
CDR3 DNA: TGTGCCAGCAGTCGGGACAGGGCCGTGGTTGAAAAACTGTTTTTT

J gene: TRBJ2-5
V gene: TRBV2
D gene: TRBD1
clone size: -
CDR3 protein: CARRQGGYGTQYF
CDR3 DNA: TGTGCCAGAAGACAGGGGGGATACGGGACCCAGTACTTC

J gene: TRBJ2-5
V gene: TRBV9
D gene: TRBD2
clone size: -
CDR3 protein: CASSVGTSGYLETQYF
CDR3 DNA: TGTGCCAGCAGCGTAGGGACTAGCGGGTATCTAGAGACCCAGTACTTC

J gene: TRBJ1-4
V gene: TRBV28
D gene: -
clone size: -
CDR3 protein: CASSLPGINEKLFF
CDR3 DNA: TGTGCCAGCAGTTTACCGGGGATTAATGAAAAACTGTTTTTT

J gene: TRBJ1-2
V gene: TRBV5-1
D gene: -
clone size: -
CDR3 protein: CASSFDSFGYTF
CDR3 DNA: TGCGCCAGCAGCTTTGACAGTTTTGGCTACACCTTC

J gene: TRBJ2-6
V gene: TRBV7-6
D gene: -
clone size: -
CDR3 protein: CASSYSNQPGWSAGANVLTF
CDR3 DNA: TGTGCCAGCAGCTACTCTAACCAACCGGGTTGGTCGGCTGGGGCCAACGTCCTGACTTTC

J gene: TRBJ1-6
V gene: TRBV10-3
D gene: -
clone size: -
CDR3 protein: CAITGQPHSPLHF
CDR3 DNA: TGTGCCATCACAGGACAGCCCCATTCACCCCTCCACTTT

J gene: TRBJ1-5
V gene: TRBV6-5
D gene: TRBD1
clone size: -
CDR3 protein: CASRTGQLNQPQHF
CDR3 DNA: TGTGCCAGCAGAACGGGACAGCTCAATCAGCCCCAGCATTTT

J gene: TRBJ1-4
V gene: TRBV5-8
D gene: TRBD1
clone size: -
CDR3 protein: CASSSGTGLREELFF
CDR3 DNA: TGTGCCAGCAGCTCCGGGACAGGGTTACGTGAGGAACTGTTTTTT

J gene: TRBJ2-3
V gene: TRBV5-6
D gene: -
clone size: -
CDR3 protein: CASSQGLTTRQYF
CDR3 DNA: TGTGCCAGCAGCCAGGGATTAACTACAAGGCAGTATTTT

J gene: TRBJ1-2
V gene: TRBV28
D gene: -
clone size: -
CDR3 protein: CASSVRQRDGYTF
CDR3 DNA: TGTGCCAGCAGTGTCCGACAAAGGGATGGCTACACCTTC

J gene: TRBJ2-5
V gene: TRBV4-3
D gene: -
clone size: -
CDR3 protein: CASSQPGSETQYF
CDR3 DNA: TGCGCCAGCAGCCAACCAGGGTCAGAGACCCAGTACTTC

J gene: TRBJ2-5
V gene: TRBV19
D gene: TRBD2
clone size: -
CDR3 protein: CASSLRTSGQETQYF
CDR3 DNA: TGTGCCAGTAGTTTAAGGACTAGCGGACAAGAGACCCAGTACTTC

J gene: TRBJ2-7
V gene: TRBV6-2/TRBV6-3
D gene: TRBD2
clone size: -
CDR3 protein: CASSLSTSGGKSSYEQYF
CDR3 DNA: TGTGCCAGCAGTCTTTCCACTAGCGGGGGGAAGAGCTCCTACGAGCAGTACTTC

J gene: TRBJ2-3
V gene: TRBV10-3
D gene: -
clone size: -
CDR3 protein: CAISGVQGPDTQYF
CDR3 DNA: TGTGCCATCAGTGGTGTCCAGGGCCCAGATACGCAGTATTTT

J gene: TRBJ1-2
V gene: TRBV5-1
D gene: TRBD1
clone size: once
CDR3 protein: CASSRGTDVSGYTF
CDR3 DNA: TGCGCCAGCAGCAGGGGGACAGATGTATCTGGCTACACCTTC

J gene: TRBJ2-7
V gene: TRBV16
D gene: TRBD1
clone size: -
CDR3 protein: CASSQLGTGGFDEQYF
CDR3 DNA: TGTGCCAGCAGCCAACTCGGGACAGGGGGCTTCGACGAGCAGTACTTC

J gene: TRBJ2-7
V gene: TRBV9
D gene: -
clone size: -
CDR3 protein: CASSPTHQKYEQYF
CDR3 DNA: TGTGCCAGCAGCCCTACCCACCAAAAGTACGAGCAGTACTTC

J gene: TRBJ1-1
V gene: TRBV11-2
D gene: -
clone size: -
CDR3 protein: CASSLGPGGLANTEAFF
CDR3 DNA: TGTGCCAGCAGCTTAGGGCCCGGAGGACTCGCGAACACTGAAGCTTTCTTT

J gene: TRBJ2-7
V gene: TRBV7-9
D gene: TRBD1
clone size: -
CDR3 protein: CASSRGQGAVDEQYF
CDR3 DNA: TGTGCCAGCAGCAGAGGACAGGGGGCCGTCGACGAGCAGTACTTC

J gene: TRBJ2-2
V gene: TRBV25-1
D gene: TRBD2
clone size: -
CDR3 protein: CASSDSGILTGELFF
CDR3 DNA: TGTGCCAGCAGTGATAGCGGGATTCTCACCGGGGAGCTGTTTTTT

J gene: TRBJ1-5
V gene: TRBV7-2
D gene: -
clone size: -
CDR3 protein: CASSLGLPNQPQHF
CDR3 DNA: TGTGCCAGCAGCTTAGGCCTCCCGAATCAGCCCCAGCATTTT

J gene: TRBJ1-5
V gene: TRBV6-2/TRBV6-3
D gene: TRBD1
clone size: -
CDR3 protein: CASSPNRGGSNQPQHF
CDR3 DNA: TGTGCCAGCAGTCCAAACAGGGGTGGAAGCAATCAGCCCCAGCATTTT

J gene: TRBJ2-5
V gene: TRBV29-1
D gene: -
clone size: -
CDR3 protein: CSVELPGTQYF
CDR3 DNA: TGCAGCGTTGAACTACCCGGAACCCAGTACTTC

J gene: TRBJ1-2
V gene: TRBV4-3
D gene: -
clone size: -
CDR3 protein: CASSLREGQVYGYTF
CDR3 DNA: TGCGCCAGCAGCCTTCGGGAGGGGCAGGTCTATGGCTACACCTTC

J gene: TRBJ2-3
V gene: TRBV28
D gene: -
clone size: -
CDR3 protein: CASSLIGRTSTDTQYF
CDR3 DNA: TGTGCCAGCAGTTTAATCGGGCGGACGAGCACAGATACGCAGTATTTT

J gene: TRBJ1-4
V gene: TRBV18
D gene: -
clone size: -
CDR3 protein: CASSGAGEKLFF
CDR3 DNA: TGTGCCAGCTCAGGGGCCGGGGAAAAACTGTTTTTT

J gene: TRBJ2-1
V gene: TRBV7-9
D gene: TRBD2
clone size: -
CDR3 protein: CASSSPLTGEGYNEQFF
CDR3 DNA: TGTGCCAGCAGCTCCCCCCTCACGGGGGAGGGCTACAATGAGCAGTTCTTC

J gene: TRBJ1-2
V gene: TRBV12-3/TRBV12-4
D gene: -
clone size: few
CDR3 protein: CASSLGQGYGYTF
CDR3 DNA: TGTGCCAGCAGTTTAGGGCAGGGCTATGGCTACACCTTC

J gene: TRBJ1-3
V gene: TRBV29-1
D gene: TRBD1
clone size: -
CDR3 protein: CSVAEGTGLSGNTIYF
CDR3 DNA: TGCAGCGTTGCTGAGGGGACAGGCCTCTCTGGAAACACCATATATTTT

J gene: TRBJ1-6
V gene: TRBV5-4
D gene: TRBD1
clone size: -
CDR3 protein: CASSSTTGLVSPLHF
CDR3 DNA: TGTGCCAGCAGCTCCACGACAGGGTTGGTTTCACCCCTCCACTTT

J gene: TRBJ1-2
V gene: TRBV2
D gene: -
clone size: -
CDR3 protein: CASSEGGNSANYGYTF
CDR3 DNA: TGTGCCAGCAGTGAAGGGGGAAACAGCGCTAACTATGGCTACACCTTC

J gene: TRBJ1-6
V gene: TRBV3-1/TRBV3-2
D gene: TRBD1
clone size: -
CDR3 protein: CASSLDPTGAGSYNSPLHF
CDR3 DNA: TGTGCCAGCAGCCTCGATCCTACAGGGGCCGGGTCCTATAATTCACCCCTCCACTTT

J gene: TRBJ1-3
V gene: TRBV12-3/TRBV12-4
D gene: -
clone size: -
CDR3 protein: CASTASGNTIYF
CDR3 DNA: TGTGCCAGCACCGCCTCTGGAAACACCATATATTTT

J gene: TRBJ1-1
V gene: TRBV30
D gene: -
clone size: -
CDR3 protein: CAWTKDRNTEAFF
CDR3 DNA: TGTGCCTGGACAAAAGACAGGAACACTGAAGCTTTCTTT

J gene: TRBJ2-7
V gene: TRBV5-6
D gene: TRBD1
clone size: -
CDR3 protein: CASSRRQGREQYF
CDR3 DNA: TGTGCCAGCAGCAGACGACAGGGTCGCGAGCAGTACTTC

J gene: TRBJ2-7
V gene: TRBV5-5
D gene: -
clone size: -
CDR3 protein: CASSPVVGSSYEQYF
CDR3 DNA: TGTGCCAGCAGCCCGGTGGTCGGGAGCTCCTACGAGCAGTACTTC

J gene: TRBJ1-3
V gene: TRBV6-6
D gene: TRBD1
clone size: -
CDR3 protein: CASSSIPGGSGNTIYF
CDR3 DNA: TGTGCCAGCAGTTCGATCCCAGGGGGCAGCGGAAACACCATATATTTT

J gene: TRBJ2-5
V gene: TRBV20-1
D gene: -
clone size: once
CDR3 protein: CSASPGPPRQETQYF
CDR3 DNA: TGCAGTGCTAGTCCAGGGCCCCCACGACAAGAGACCCAGTACTTC

J gene: TRBJ2-3
V gene: TRBV7-3
D gene: TRBD2
clone size: -
CDR3 protein: CASSLRLAGDSPQYF
CDR3 DNA: TGTGCCAGCAGCTTAAGACTAGCGGGGGACTCCCCGCAGTATTTT

J gene: TRBJ2-2
V gene: TRBV9
D gene: TRBD1
clone size: -
CDR3 protein: CASSVTTGVDTGELFF
CDR3 DNA: TGTGCCAGCAGCGTAACGACAGGGGTCGACACCGGGGAGCTGTTTTTT

J gene: TRBJ2-7
V gene: TRBV6-5
D gene: -
clone size: -
CDR3 protein: CASSPEQGGQYF
CDR3 DNA: TGTGCCAGCAGTCCGGAGCAGGGAGGGCAGTACTTC

J gene: TRBJ2-7
V gene: TRBV4-1
D gene: -
clone size: few
CDR3 protein: CASSQVEVGYEQYF
CDR3 DNA: TGCGCCAGCAGCCAAGTGGAAGTCGGTTACGAGCAGTACTTC

J gene: TRBJ2-1
V gene: TRBV7-2
D gene: TRBD1
clone size: -
CDR3 protein: CASRQTGGSLEQFF
CDR3 DNA: TGTGCCAGCAGGCAGACAGGGGGAAGTCTTGAGCAGTTCTTC

J gene: TRBJ2-3
V gene: TRBV24-1
D gene: TRBD1
clone size: -
CDR3 protein: CATADRDRGTDTQYF
CDR3 DNA: TGTGCCACCGCAGACCGGGACAGGGGAACAGATACGCAGTATTTT

J gene: TRBJ2-7
V gene: TRBV3-1/TRBV3-2
D gene: -
clone size: -
CDR3 protein: CASSEQGYEQYF
CDR3 DNA: TGTGCCAGCAGCGAACAGGGCTACGAGCAGTACTTC

J gene: TRBJ2-5
V gene: TRBV7-9
D gene: -
clone size: few
CDR3 protein: CASSDATNPQETQYF
CDR3 DNA: TGTGCCAGCAGCGATGCCACCAACCCCCAAGAGACCCAGTACTTC

J gene: TRBJ2-1
V gene: TRBV10-1
D gene: TRBD2
clone size: -
CDR3 protein: CASSPGRGVYNEQFF
CDR3 DNA: TGCGCCAGCAGCCCCGGCCGGGGGGTTTACAATGAGCAGTTCTTC

J gene: TRBJ2-5
V gene: TRBV9
D gene: -
clone size: -
CDR3 protein: CASSVAAGRFQETQYF
CDR3 DNA: TGTGCCAGCAGCGTAGCGGCAGGCCGGTTCCAAGAGACCCAGTACTTC

J gene: TRBJ2-5
V gene: TRBV27
D gene: TRBD2
clone size: few
CDR3 protein: CASSLAGGQETQYF
CDR3 DNA: TGTGCCAGCAGTTTGGCGGGGGGGCAGGAGACCCAGTACTTC

J gene: TRBJ2-3
V gene: TRBV7-2
D gene: TRBD2
clone size: -
CDR3 protein: CASSLTGTRRGGTQYF
CDR3 DNA: TGTGCCAGCAGCTTAACCGGGACTCGCCGGGGGGGGACGCAGTATTTT

J gene: TRBJ1-2
V gene: TRBV6-5
D gene: -
clone size: -
CDR3 protein: CASSYLLSLGYGYTF
CDR3 DNA: TGTGCCAGCAGTTACTTGTTGAGTCTGGGCTATGGCTACACCTTC

J gene: TRBJ1-2
V gene: TRBV5-6
D gene: -
clone size: -
CDR3 protein: CASSSWPGFSNYGYTF
CDR3 DNA: TGTGCCAGCAGCTCCTGGCCAGGGTTTTCCAACTATGGCTACACCTTC

J gene: TRBJ2-7
V gene: TRBV7-9
D gene: -
clone size: -
CDR3 protein: CASSLEQGYEQYF
CDR3 DNA: TGTGCCAGCAGCTTAGAGCAGGGCTACGAGCAGTACTTC